These 24 T cell receptor beta chains came from one sample sequenced in a study of T cells expressing NK-cell markers. For each CDR3 protein, TCRdb gives one entry from its re-call of the 5' RACE reads, without DNA. The sample table includes approximately 440,000 distinct CDR3 sequences. Input material: blood T cells: a sorted CD56 or NKG2C T cell subset, CD4+ or CD8+ T cells, or bulk PBMC T cells (not recorded which). All receptors come from a woman aged 50 to 60 in good health.

The V call is TRBV5-6, the J call TRBJ2-2. The CDR3 has 15 residues. Germline CDR1 is SGHDT and CDR2 is YYEEEE. CDR3 region: CASSFLGLQTGELFF.

This chain links TRBV7-9 with TRBJ2-2; TCRdb selects TRBD2, and the lack of DNA leaves this call unchecked. This CDR3 has 14 residues. Germline assignment: CDR1 SEHNR and CDR2 FQNEAQ (reference sequence). The CDR3 sequence is CASSLLALVGELFF.

The chain joins TRBV20-1 to TRBJ2-1; the D gene TCRdb calls, TRBD2, cannot be checked with no DNA. CDR1 DFQATT and CDR2 SNEGSKA come from the germline V gene (reference sequence). CDR3 size: 12 residues. CDR3 residues: CSAGTSDREQFF.

The chain employs TRBV12-3 or TRBV12-4 and TRBJ2-3; TCRdb lists TRBD2, though no DNA is available to test this call. CDR3 length equals 17 residues. CDR3 sequence reads: CASSNRLTSGYTDTQYF.

V and J are TRBV7-2 and TRBJ2-3; TCRdb lists TRBD2, though no DNA is available to test this call. The CDR3 spans 17 residues. Germline V gene data show CDR1 as SGHTA and CDR2 as FQGNSA. CDR3 residues: CASSPLAGWGPTDTQYF. Full variable domain (remainder filled in from reference TRBV7-2 and TRBJ2-3): GAGVSQSPSNKVTEKGKDVELRCDPISGHTALYWYRQSLGQGLEFLIYFQGNSAPDKSGLPSDRFSAERTGGSVSTLTIQRTQQEDSAVYLCASSPLAGWGPTDTQYFGPGTRLTVL.

V is TRBV20-1 and J is TRBJ2-3; TCRdb's D call, TRBD2, is unchecked because there is no DNA. The CDR3 spans 15 residues. CDR1 and CDR2 (germline): DFQATT, SNEGSKA (reference sequence). The CDR3 protein is CSARDLPSPTDTQYF.

The chain links TRBV20-1 to TRBJ1-2. Germline CDR1 DFQATT, CDR2 SNEGSKA (reference sequence). The CDR3 is made up of 14 amino acids. The CDR3 sequence is CSARDVKDAAGYTF.

The rearrangement links TRBV29-1 to TRBJ2-7. CDR1 SQVTM and CDR2 ANQGSEA come from the germline V gene. CDR3 size: 12 residues. The CDR3 sequence: CSVKGSSYEQYF.

The chain couples TRBV7-8 to TRBJ1-2. CDR3 length equals 11 residues. The V gene's germline CDR1 is SGHVS and CDR2 FQNEAQ. CDR3 residues: CATQIGEGYTF.

The chain uses TRBV25-1 and TRBJ2-1; lacking DNA, the TRBD2 call made by TCRdb goes unchecked. In germline, CDR1 is MGHDK, CDR2 SYGVNS. This CDR3 has 14 amino acids. CDR3 residues: CASSEPGLGNEQFF.

This chain connects TRBV7-2 to TRBJ1-5; the D call of TRBD1 rests on TCRdb alone, since no DNA is present to check it. Looked up from germline, CDR1 is SGHTA and CDR2 is FQGNSA. The CDR3 length is 16 residues. The CDR3 spells CASSSQQVMVNQPQHF. Full variable domain (rest looked up from reference TRBV7-2 and TRBJ1-5): GAGVSQSPSNKVTEKGKDVELRCDPISGHTALYWYRQSLGQGLEFLIYFQGNSAPDKSGLPSDRFSAERTGGSVSTLTIQRTQQEDSAVYLCASSSQQVMVNQPQHFGDGTRLSIL.

The CDR3: CSVRVRGGINEQFF. The chain joins TRBV29-1 to TRBJ2-1; TCRdb names TRBD2, which stays unverified in the absence of DNA. CDR1 is SQVTM, CDR2 ANQGSEA, per germline. This CDR3 has 14 residues.

The rearrangement joins TRBV9 to TRBJ2-5; lacking DNA, the TRBD2 call made by TCRdb goes unchecked. CDR3 size: 16 residues. The germline V gene has CDR1 SGDLS and CDR2 YYNGEE. The CDR3 is CASSVDSSGAQETQYF. The whole variable domain, filled in from reference TRBV9 and TRBJ2-5, reads DSGVTQTPKHLITATGQRVTLRCSPRSGDLSVYWYQQSLDQGLQFLIQYYNGEERAKGNILERFSAQQFPDLHSELNLSSLELGDSALYFCASSVDSSGAQETQYFGPGTRLLVL.

CDR3 amino acids: CASRQGTGRTGELFF. V gene TRBV6-2 or TRBV6-3 combines with J gene TRBJ2-2; the TRBD1 assignment by TCRdb is unverifiable without DNA. CDR1 and CDR2 from the germline V gene are MNHEY and SVGEGT. The CDR3 runs 15 residues.

The V call is TRBV4-1, the J call TRBJ2-3; no DNA is available, so the TRBD2 call from TCRdb remains unchecked. CDR3 length equals 14 residues. The germline gives CDR1 MGHRA, CDR2 YSYEKL. The CDR3 is CASSRTSPTDTQYF.

V usage is TRBV11-3 and J usage is TRBJ1-2; the D gene TCRdb calls, TRBD1, cannot be checked with no DNA. CDR3 length: 12 amino acids. Germline V gene sequence: CDR1 SGHNT, CDR2 YENEEA. The CDR3 sequence is CASSSGQGSGTF.

The chain has TRBV7-8 and TRBJ2-4; with no DNA, the TCRdb D assignment of TRBD2 cannot be verified. The CDR3 is 17 residues long. Germline assignment: CDR1 SGHVS and CDR2 FQNEAQ. The CDR3 region is CASSSRGGVLPKNIQYF.

The V gene is TRBV4-1, the J gene TRBJ1-1. Germline values: CDR1 MGHRA, CDR2 YSYEKL. This CDR3 spans 14 amino acids. The CDR3 sequence: CASSQDRVGGQAFF.

The V gene is TRBV27, the J gene TRBJ1-1. The CDR3 has 14 residues. Germline-derived CDR1 and CDR2 are MNHEY and SMNVEV (reference sequence). The CDR3 loop is CASSLSRFDLEAFF.

CDR3 region: CASSPGSLHTEAFF. V and J are TRBV14 and TRBJ1-1. The CDR3 has 14 amino acids. Germline values: CDR1 SGHDN, CDR2 FVKESK.

The rearrangement links TRBV12-3 or TRBV12-4 to TRBJ2-1. This CDR3 has 14 amino acids. Here the CDR3 reads CASSLLVGENEQFF.

V and J are TRBV7-6 and TRBJ2-4. CDR3 length equals 14 residues. Germline values: CDR1 SGHVS, CDR2 FNYEAQ. CDR3 amino acids: CASSPELVKNIQYF.

The chain's CDR3 is CASGAGTGLYEQYF. This chain joins TRBV5-4 and TRBJ2-7; TCRdb designates TRBD1, a call that cannot be tested without DNA. Looked up from germline, CDR1 is SGHNT and CDR2 is YYREEE (reference sequence). The CDR3 length is 14 residues. Together with reference TRBV5-4 and TRBJ2-7, the CDR3 gives the full variable domain: ETGVTQSPTHLIKTRGQQVTLRCSSQSGHNTVSWYQQALGQGPQFIFQYYREEENGRGNFPPRFSGLQFPNYSSELNVNALELDDSALYLCASGAGTGLYEQYFGPGTRLTVT.

The chain joins TRBV5-1 to TRBJ2-5; with no DNA, the TCRdb D assignment of TRBD1 cannot be verified. The CDR3 is 15 residues long. Germline V gene sequence: CDR1 SGHRS, CDR2 YFSETQ. The CDR3 protein is CASSFSGIGRETQYF.